A selection of T cell receptor beta chains follows, all from one sample in a study of blood T cell repertoires in COVID-19. Clones were sequenced by immunoSEQ multiplex PCR, and TCRdb holds only the in-frame ones, with some missing. The sample contains about 100,000 clones, approximately 86% of which appear only once. Sequencing was performed on peripheral blood. These TCRs come from an older man with acute or convalescent COVID-19. The CDR3 runs from the conserved cysteine through the conserved F or W. D genes are given only for firm matches. The size entry is marked missing in some rows and otherwise reads once, few, many or a size class.

v_call: TRBV29-1
j_call: TRBJ2-1
clone_size: NA
d_call: NA
cdr3_aa: CSGLYRVVSYNEQFF
cdr3_nt: TGCAGCGGACTATACAGGGTGGTCTCCTACAATGAGCAGTTCTTC

v_call: TRBV6-5
j_call: TRBJ2-2
clone_size: once
d_call: TRBD1
cdr3_aa: CASRNRGVNTGELFF
cdr3_nt: TGTGCCAGCAGGAACAGGGGAGTAAACACCGGGGAGCTGTTTTTT

v_call: TRBV6-2/TRBV6-3
j_call: TRBJ1-4
clone_size: NA
d_call: TRBD1
cdr3_aa: CASSLQGRSEKLFF
cdr3_nt: TGTGCCAGCAGTTTACAGGGGAGGAGCGAAAAACTGTTTTTT

v_call: TRBV7-2
j_call: TRBJ2-1
clone_size: NA
d_call: NA
cdr3_aa: CASSLGPIQNEQFF
cdr3_nt: TGTGCCAGCAGCTTAGGTCCCATCCAAAATGAGCAGTTCTTC

v_call: TRBV7-2
j_call: TRBJ2-2
clone_size: NA
d_call: NA
cdr3_aa: CASRAGTAKRAGELFF
cdr3_nt: TGTGCCAGCAGAGCAGGGACTGCAAAAAGGGCCGGGGAGCTGTTTTTT

v_call: TRBV21-1
j_call: TRBJ2-7
clone_size: once
d_call: NA
cdr3_aa: CASSKEGREDSYEQYF
cdr3_nt: TGTGCCAGCAGCAAAGAAGGGCGGGAGGACTCCTACGAGCAGTACTTC

v_call: TRBV24-1
j_call: TRBJ1-2
clone_size: NA
d_call: TRBD1
cdr3_aa: CATSAPGTGGNYGYTF
cdr3_nt: TGTGCCACCAGTGCCCCAGGGACAGGGGGTAACTATGGCTACACCTTC

v_call: TRBV11-3
j_call: TRBJ2-1
clone_size: NA
d_call: NA
cdr3_aa: CASSSGATGSIGNEQFF
cdr3_nt: TGTGCCAGCAGCTCAGGGGCCACAGGGAGTATAGGCAATGAGCAGTTCTTC

v_call: TRBV29-1
j_call: TRBJ2-4
clone_size: few
d_call: NA
cdr3_aa: CSGTEAKNIQYF
cdr3_nt: TGCAGCGGTACAGAAGCCAAAAACATTCAGTACTTC

v_call: TRBV27
j_call: TRBJ1-1
clone_size: NA
d_call: NA
cdr3_aa: CASSLQGSGSNTEAFF
cdr3_nt: TGTGCCAGCAGTTTACAGGGATCTGGGTCGAACACTGAAGCTTTCTTT

v_call: TRBV7-2
j_call: TRBJ2-5
clone_size: few
d_call: NA
cdr3_aa: CASSLGPGAEETQYF
cdr3_nt: TGTGCCAGCAGCTTAGGTCCAGGGGCGGAAGAGACCCAGTACTTC

v_call: TRBV12-5
j_call: TRBJ2-1
clone_size: NA
d_call: TRBD1
cdr3_aa: CASGGQGANNEQFF
cdr3_nt: TGTGCTAGTGGGGGACAGGGGGCAAACAATGAGCAGTTCTTC

v_call: TRBV19
j_call: TRBJ2-2
clone_size: NA
d_call: NA
cdr3_aa: CASSIRGRGGELFF
cdr3_nt: TGTGCCAGTAGTATTCGCGGCCGAGGCGGGGAGCTGTTTTTT

v_call: TRBV18
j_call: TRBJ2-7
clone_size: NA
d_call: TRBD1
cdr3_aa: CASSDNFGTGLMEQYF
cdr3_nt: TGTGCCAGCTCCGATAACTTCGGGACAGGGCTCATGGAGCAGTACTTC

v_call: TRBV7-2
j_call: TRBJ2-2
clone_size: NA
d_call: NA
cdr3_aa: CASSSSRPGTRTTGELFF
cdr3_nt: TGTGCCAGCAGCTCGTCACGGCCGGGGACACGAACCACCGGGGAGCTGTTTTTT

v_call: TRBV28
j_call: TRBJ2-5
clone_size: NA
d_call: NA
cdr3_aa: CASSPGQRKSKNTQYF
cdr3_nt: TGTGCCAGCAGCCCGGGACAACGGAAATCCAAGAATACCCAGTACTTC